This paragraph reports one T cell receptor beta chain. The sample is drawn from a study of T cells after somatic rescue of genetic block. CDR3 length: 14 residues. After removal of 0 bases from V and 7 bases from J, the junction contained 4 bases not matched to a gene. From germline, CDR1 is SGHNT and CDR2 YYREEE (reference sequence). Clones were sequenced by immunoSEQ multiplex PCR, and TCRdb holds only the in-frame ones, with some missing. The sample has roughly 110,000 clones, about nine tenths seen once. This sequence originates from a woman aged 18-29 years. Sequencing was done on a sample of peripheral blood mononuclear cells (PBMCs). This rearrangement joins TRBV5-4 to TRBJ1-1; 9 nucleotides align to TRBD1. The CDR3 region is CASSLETGGSEAFF. The CDR3 DNA follows: TGTGCCAGCAGCTTGGAGACAGGGGGGAGTGAAGCTTTCTTT.